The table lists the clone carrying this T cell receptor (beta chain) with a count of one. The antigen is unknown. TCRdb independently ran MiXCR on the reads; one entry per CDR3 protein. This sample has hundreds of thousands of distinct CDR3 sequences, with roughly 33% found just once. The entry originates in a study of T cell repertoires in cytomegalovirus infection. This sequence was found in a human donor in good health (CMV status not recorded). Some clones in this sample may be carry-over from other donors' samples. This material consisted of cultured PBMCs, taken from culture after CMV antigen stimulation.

The CDR3 coding sequence is TGCAGTGCTAGAGATCAAGCGGGGGCTAAGACCCAGTACTTC. This gives the protein CSARDQAGAKTQYF. V is TRBV20-1 and J is TRBJ2-5; 8 bases are a match to TRBD2. From germline, CDR1 is DFQATT and CDR2 SNEGSKA (reference sequence). V was clipped by 0 bases and J by 6 bases; unmatched bases: 6. The CDR3 spans 14 residues.